A selection of T cell receptor beta chains follows, all from one sample in a study of blood T cell repertoires in COVID-19. Assay used: immunoSEQ multiplex PCR; TCRdb lists only in-frame clones, some missing. Among under 250,000 clones listed, 89% were seen once. The sequencing input was PBMCs or T cells enriched from blood (not recorded which). The origin of the receptors is a woman in her twenties or thirties with acute COVID-19. Both conserved end residues are part of each CDR3. Fields, in order: J gene, V gene, CDR3 protein.

TRBJ1-6 | TRBV7-2 | CASSFGQGAPSSPLHF
TRBJ2-1 | TRBV7-3 | CASSLRDRDNEQFF
TRBJ1-2 | TRBV2 | CATPGTTPGDGYTF
TRBJ1-2 | TRBV2 | CASSGQTTSYGYTF
TRBJ1-2 | TRBV25-1 | CASSPTDRVDGYTF
TRBJ1-1 | TRBV19 | CARQGAAPDTEAFF
TRBJ1-5 | TRBV5-8 | CASSYRVSGNQPQHF
TRBJ1-2 | TRBV3-1/TRBV3-2 | CASSHNDRAYGYTF
TRBJ1-5 | TRBV30 | CAWAGSNNQPQHF
TRBJ1-1 | TRBV29-1 | CSVGQGLNTEAFF
TRBJ2-2 | TRBV25-1 | CASSESGSGGELFF
TRBJ1-2 | TRBV5-1 | CASSLGTGSFYGYTF
TRBJ1-4 | TRBV3-1/TRBV3-2 | CASTPRAGLNEKLFF
TRBJ1-1 | TRBV4-1 | CASSPPSGIGTEAFF
TRBJ1-2 | TRBV18 | CASSPSPRPNYGYTF
TRBJ1-4 | TRBV7-9 | CASSLAATATNEKLFF
TRBJ2-5 | TRBV7-9 | CASSEIGQRETQYF
TRBJ1-2 | TRBV28 | CASSFGGHPDPSGYTF
TRBJ1-1 | TRBV6-5 | CASRDRVRMNTEAFF
TRBJ2-7 | TRBV30 | CAWSVGTGGSEQYF
TRBJ1-3 | TRBV7-8 | CASSPFDRGRGNTIYF
TRBJ1-5 | TRBV5-1 | CASSLLPQDSNQPQHF
TRBJ1-1 | TRBV30 | CAWSPGTGVAEAFF
TRBJ2-1 | TRBV7-2 | CASIGLAGGEQFF
TRBJ2-3 | TRBV5-1 | CASSLVSSGTGLGTDTQYF
TRBJ2-7 | TRBV2 | CASRARTGGYEQYF
TRBJ1-2 | TRBV27 | CASSSDRVSGYTF
TRBJ1-2 | TRBV5-1 | CASSLEGQGSYGYTF
TRBJ1-5 | TRBV6-2/TRBV6-3 | CASSYIATGSNQPQHF
TRBJ1-2 | TRBV4-2 | CASSQVTGLNYGYTF
TRBJ2-5 | TRBV6-5 | CASSPRDQETQYF
TRBJ1-4 | TRBV18 | CASSPRDSVNEKLFF
TRBJ2-7 | TRBV7-2 | CASSITRGSNYEQYF
TRBJ1-2 | TRBV10-3 | CVTTALDRNNYGYTF
TRBJ1-1 | TRBV24-1 | CATSHSAGNTEAFF
TRBJ1-4 | TRBV28 | CASSRGGGEGEKLFF
TRBJ1-3 | TRBV7-2 | CASSAGSFGNTIYF
TRBJ2-3 | TRBV9 | CASSAWTSGDSTDTQYF
TRBJ1-2 | TRBV4-3 | CASSQDQPGDYGYTF
TRBJ1-5 | TRBV2 | CASTDSASNQPQHF
TRBJ1-3 | TRBV28 | CATFQGLGNTIYF
TRBJ1-2 | TRBV10-2 | CASSRQGAYTF
TRBJ1-4 | TRBV15 | CATSRDRIANEKLFF
TRBJ2-2 | TRBV19 | CASSPGHTTGELFF
TRBJ1-1 | TRBV6-5 | CASSSFRGSNTEAFF
TRBJ2-1 | TRBV12-3/TRBV12-4 | CASVAGPYNEQFF
TRBJ2-7 | TRBV4-1 | CASSHRSSGGSSYEQYF
TRBJ1-1 | TRBV6-2/TRBV6-3 | CASSYSGRQTEAFF
TRBJ1-3 | TRBV28 | CASSLLQGFGNTIYF
TRBJ2-7 | TRBV4-1 | CASSQLGLAGYEQYF
TRBJ2-3 | TRBV2 | CASRGTSGRDTQYF
TRBJ2-1 | TRBV18 | CASSPPFTSGGLYYNEQFF
TRBJ1-1 | TRBV19 | CASSMSGIGTEAFF